Below, one TCR beta chain is given with its context. The sample originates from a study of blood T cell repertoires in COVID-19. As for the study in general: Sites in the United States, Italy and Spain provided acute and convalescent COVID-19 samples. The analysed material was cDNA or gDNA that came from T cells, B-cell-depleted T cells, or PBMCs.

The CDR3 sequence is 13 residues long. The germline gives CDR1 LGHDT, CDR2 YNNKEL (reference sequence). Trimming removed 1 base at V and 1 base at J, with 4 bases between. In the original analysis: Amplification from reference gene primers served as the basis for estimated nucleated cell counts. Using immunoSEQ multiplex PCR, the repertoire was profiled, and TCRdb retains in-frame clones only, with some absent. V, J and clone size are taken as reported in that table, and D and trimming were inferred from the DNA itself. The sample lists some 200,000 clones; 86% were seen once. J is TRBJ1-1 and V is TRBV3-1 (or the pseudogene TRBV3-2); D unresolved. Sequencing was done on a sample of peripheral blood. The source of this sequence is a man older than 75 with acute or convalescent COVID-19. The CDR3 region has the DNA TGTGCCAGCAGCCAAGTTAGGAACACTGAAGCTTTCTTT. The encoded protein is CASSQVRNTEAFF.